The 32 T cell receptor beta chains presented below share a single source sample, sequenced in a study of blood T cell repertoires in COVID-19. Measured with immunoSEQ multiplex PCR; TCRdb has only the in-frame clones, and not every one. The top ten hold roughly 0.7% of the sample, which has 150,000 to 250,000 clones, 94% seen once. The sample consisted of peripheral blood. The source of these receptors is a man aged 25-45 years with COVID-19, enrolled during active disease.

This sequence joins TRBV19 and TRBJ1-3; 7 nucleotides align to TRBD1. The germline V gene has CDR1 LNHDA and CDR2 SQIVND (reference sequence). The CDR3 runs 17 residues. The ends lost 1 base at V and 0 bases at J; junction bases unmatched: 6. The CDR3 region is CASSIGPTGSSGNTIYF. Written as DNA, the CDR3 is TGTGCCAGTAGTATAGGACCGACAGGGAGCTCTGGAAACACCATATATTTT.

The chain joins TRBV9 to TRBJ2-1; 7 nucleotides line up with TRBD1. Trimming cost V 0 bases and J 6 bases; bases outside gene matches: 6. The CDR3 contains 15 residues. Germline CDR1 reads SGDLS; CDR2 reads YYNGEE. CDR3 region: CASSVGGNRGNEQFF. CDR3 nucleotide sequence: TGTGCCAGCAGCGTAGGTGGTAACAGGGGCAATGAGCAGTTCTTC.

The gene calls are TRBV7-3 and TRBJ2-6, with a weak D call TRBD2 (7 bases). V shed 2 bases and J shed 2 bases, with 10 bases lying between them. Germline CDR1 reads SGHTA; CDR2 reads FQGTGA. The CDR3 has 16 amino acids. CDR3 nucleotide sequence: TGTGCCAGCAGCTTATCGGGGGGCCCTGGGGCCAACGTCCTGACTTTC. It specifies CASSLSGGPGANVLTF. Combining the CDR3 with reference TRBV7-3 and TRBJ2-6 gives the whole variable domain GAGVSQTPSNKVTEKGKYVELRCDPISGHTALYWYRQSLGQGPEFLIYFQGTGAADDSGLPNDRFFAVRPEGSVSTLKIQRTERGDSAVYLCASSLSGGPGANVLTFGAGSRLTVL.

The CDR3 coding sequence is TGTGCCAGCAGCTTGGAGGACAACTCCAACAACTATGGCTACACCTTC. Its translation: CASSLEDNSNNYGYTF. The rearrangement uses TRBV5-4 and TRBJ1-2, with D possibly TRBD1 on 5 matching bases. Germline V CDR1 and CDR2: SGHNT, YYREEE (reference sequence). Trimming pared 0 bases from V and 2 bases from J, leaving 14 bases between. The CDR3 totals 16 residues.

This clone came up once. This chain links TRBV5-4 with TRBJ1-2, with D perhaps matching TRBD1 (5 bases). This CDR3 contains 15 residues. V lost 4 bases to trimming and J lost 2 bases, with 15 bases between them. Germline assignment: CDR1 SGHNT and CDR2 YYREEE (reference sequence). Here the CDR3 DNA reads TGTGCCAGCAGCCCGAAATTCCAGGGAAACTATGGCTACACCTTC. This gives the protein CASSPKFQGNYGYTF.

The chain recombines TRBV3-1 (or the pseudogene TRBV3-2) with TRBJ1-1; perhaps TRBD1 as D (6 bases). V was trimmed by 5 bases and J by 4 bases, leaving 17 bases between them. Germline loops: CDR1 LGHDT, CDR2 YNNKEL (reference sequence). The CDR3 has 15 amino acids. CDR3 sequence: CASSSGHVLFTEAFF. The CDR3 coding sequence is TGTGCCAGCAGCTCGGGACATGTCCTCTTCACTGAAGCTTTCTTT.

V gene TRBV11-1 combines with J gene TRBJ2-2, with D maybe TRBD2 (5 bases). Germline loops: CDR1 SGHAT, CDR2 FQDESV (reference sequence). CDR3 size: 14 residues. V lost 4 bases, J lost 7 bases, and 13 bases lay in between. Here the CDR3 reads CASSYQDSSGELFF. In DNA, the CDR3 is TGTGCCAGCAGCTATCAGGACTCGAGCGGGGAGCTGTTTTTT.

This clone was counted a single time. The V and J genes are TRBV27 and TRBJ1-2; the D gene is possibly TRBD1 (5 bases). Between the trimmed V and J ends, which lost 2 bases and 4 bases, there was a span of 8 bases. This CDR3 is 13 amino acids long. CDR1 MNHEY and CDR2 SMNVEV come from the germline V gene (reference sequence). The CDR3 DNA reads TGTGCCAGCAGTTTACGTCAGGGCTATGGCTACACCTTC. It encodes CASSLRQGYGYTF.

V and J are TRBV5-6 and TRBJ1-6; D is possibly TRBD1 (6 bases). V dropped 4 bases and J dropped 10 bases, with 21 bases sitting between them. This CDR3 has 16 amino acids. Germline CDR1 and CDR2: SGHDT and YYEEEE. DNA for the CDR3: TGTGCCAGCAGCAGGGACCGGGCAGGGGTCGGCTCACCCCTCCACTTT. It is translated as CASSRDRAGVGSPLHF.

The chain is built from TRBV18 and TRBJ1-5; TRBD1 matches at 10 bases. V shed 6 bases, J shed 9 bases, and the junction held 14 bases outside the gene matches. Germline CDR1 KGHSH, CDR2 LQKENI. The CDR3 is 16 amino acids. DNA of the CDR3: TGTGCCAGCTCGGAGGGACAGGGGCGTACCTCGTGGCCCCAGCATTTT. Translating gives CASSEGQGRTSWPQHF. Full variable domain (outside the CDR3, taken from reference TRBV18 and TRBJ1-5): NAGVMQNPRHLVRRRGQEARLRCSPMKGHSHVYWYRQLPEEGLKFMVYLQKENIIDESGMPKERFSAEFPKEGPSILRIQQVVRGDSAAYFCASSEGQGRTSWPQHFGDGTRLSIL.

This clone showed up just a few times. This chain links TRBV2 with TRBJ1-1; D perhaps matches TRBD1 (5 bases). V was pared by 5 bases and J by 5 bases, with 12 bases between. The germline V gene has CDR1 SNHLY and CDR2 FYNNEI. The CDR3 is 13 residues long. CDR3 nucleotides: TGTGCCAGCAGTCTATCAGGGAGGACTGAAGCTTTCTTT. Translated, it gives CASSLSGRTEAFF.

This rearrangement joins TRBV4-2 to TRBJ2-5; 8 bases line up with TRBD2. Unmatched junction bases numbered 11, after V lost 3 bases and J lost 5 bases. The CDR3 runs 16 residues. CDR1 LGHNA and CDR2 YNFKEQ come from the germline V gene. The CDR3 spells CASSQDLRGARETQYF. The CDR3 region has the DNA TGTGCCAGCAGCCAGGATTTGCGGGGGGCCAGGGAGACCCAGTACTTC.

The gene calls are TRBV6-5 and TRBJ1-5, with a tentative D call TRBD1 (5 bases). CDR1 and CDR2 (germline): MNHEY, SVGAGI. The CDR3 contains 14 residues. Trimming cost V 6 bases and J 6 bases, with 15 bases left between them. CDR3 amino acids: CASSENQGGQPQHF. CDR3 nucleotides: TGTGCCAGCAGCGAGAACCAGGGTGGTCAGCCCCAGCATTTT.

The gene calls are TRBV5-1 and TRBJ1-1, with D hard to call. The germline V and J ends were trimmed by 0 bases and 2 bases, with 11 bases remaining between them. The CDR3 is made up of 15 amino acids. In germline, CDR1 is SGHRS, CDR2 YFSETQ. CDR3 sequence reads: CASSLGGSGNTEAFF. The CDR3 nucleotides read TGCGCCAGCAGCTTGGGGGGTAGCGGAAACACTGAAGCTTTCTTT.

The rearrangement links TRBV7-3 to TRBJ1-1; D not certain. Trimming left V 3 bases short and J 2 bases short, with 10 bases between. Germline V gene data show CDR1 as SGHTA and CDR2 as FQGTGA. This CDR3 is 14 amino acids long. The CDR3 nucleotides read TGTGCCAGCAGCTTGCCAGGAGGAAACACTGAAGCTTTCTTT. This encodes CASSLPGGNTEAFF.

This chain links TRBV18 with TRBJ2-6, with 9 bases that match TRBD1. The CDR3 runs to 17 residues. The germline CDR1 and CDR2 sequences are KGHSH and LQKENI. V lost 6 bases and J lost 1; bases outside the gene matches: 7. The DNA for the CDR3 is TGTGCCAGCTCTTTGGGACAGGGACCGTCTGGGGCCAACGTCCTGACTTTC. It yields the protein CASSLGQGPSGANVLTF. Variable domain in full (rest from reference TRBV18 and TRBJ2-6): NAGVMQNPRHLVRRRGQEARLRCSPMKGHSHVYWYRQLPEEGLKFMVYLQKENIIDESGMPKERFSAEFPKEGPSILRIQQVVRGDSAAYFCASSLGQGPSGANVLTFGAGSRLTVL.

The chain is built from TRBV5-5 and TRBJ2-2; unclear D gene. Germline V gene lookup returns CDR1 SGHKS and CDR2 YYEKEE (reference sequence). This CDR3 comprises 15 residues. Trimming left V 0 bases short and J 4 bases short, with 10 bases between. The chain's CDR3 is CASSLAVLSTGELFF. CDR3 nucleotides: TGTGCCAGCAGCTTGGCCGTGCTCAGCACCGGGGAGCTGTTTTTT.

The genes are TRBV4-2 and TRBJ1-2; perhaps TRBD1 as D (6 bases). The CDR3 covers 17 residues. CDR1 and CDR2 (germline): LGHNA, YNFKEQ. V was cut by 0 bases and J by 7 bases, with 21 bases left in between. CDR3 amino acids: CASSQDIGGIGGGGYTF. The CDR3 DNA reads as TGTGCCAGCAGCCAAGACATAGGGGGAATCGGCGGAGGTGGCTACACCTTC.

This chain uses TRBV20-1 with TRBJ1-1; no clear D. CDR1 and CDR2 (germline): DFQATT, SNEGSKA (reference sequence). There are 10 residues in the CDR3. V was trimmed by 5 bases and J by 1 base, leaving 2 bases between them. The CDR3 nucleotides read TGCAGTGCTCGGAACACTGAAGCTTTCTTT. This codes for CSARNTEAFF.

The chain combines TRBV9 with TRBJ1-2, with 8 bases matching TRBD1. The germline gives CDR1 SGDLS, CDR2 YYNGEE. The CDR3 runs 15 residues. The junction had 13 bases not matched to a gene; V was cut back by 4 bases and J by 8 bases. DNA of the CDR3: TGTGCCAGCAGCACGAGGACAGGGTACCGCGACGGCTACACCTTC. It codes for CASSTRTGYRDGYTF.

V gene TRBV3-1 (or the pseudogene TRBV3-2) combines with J gene TRBJ1-2; D call uncertain. The CDR3 is 16 amino acids. Germline loops: CDR1 LGHDT, CDR2 YNNKEL (reference sequence). The V end lost 0 bases, the J end lost 0 bases, and 11 bases lay between the germline ends. The CDR3 sequence: CASSQDLALANYGYTF. The CDR3 DNA sequence: TGTGCCAGCAGCCAAGATTTGGCCTTGGCTAACTATGGCTACACCTTC.

V is TRBV6-4 and J is TRBJ1-3; maybe TRBD1 (6 bases). Germline V gene sequence: CDR1 MRHNA, CDR2 SNTAGT. Trimming took off 3 bases at V and 0 bases at J, with 12 bases between the two ends. The CDR3 extends over 16 amino acids. The CDR3 DNA reads as TGTGCCAGCAGTGAAGGGACACCACTCTCTGGAAACACCATATATTTT. It is translated as CASSEGTPLSGNTIYF.

The V gene is TRBV18, the J gene TRBJ1-1, with D tentatively TRBD1 (6 bases). Germline CDR1 is KGHSH and CDR2 is LQKENI. V dropped 0 bases and J dropped 0 bases, with 14 bases sitting between them. This CDR3 has 17 residues. The CDR3: CASSPPPPWTVNTEAFF. CDR3 nucleotides: TGTGCCAGCTCACCACCGCCCCCCTGGACAGTGAACACTGAAGCTTTCTTT.

This sequence joins TRBV6-5 and TRBJ2-5; 7 bases align to TRBD1. Germline values: CDR1 MNHEY, CDR2 SVGAGI. Trimming removed 5 bases from V and 3 bases from J; junction bases left unmatched: 3. The CDR3 contains 13 residues. In DNA form, the CDR3 reads TGTGCCAGCAGTCCAGGGGGAGAAGAGACCCAGTACTTC. This sequence encodes CASSPGGEETQYF.

The chain employs TRBV28 and TRBJ1-5; D uncertain. The CDR3 has 17 amino acids. The germline V gene encodes CDR1 MDHEN and CDR2 SYDVKM. Trimming left V 6 bases short and J 0 bases short, with 18 bases between. The CDR3 sequence is CASSPIPNGPSNQPQHF. CDR3 coding DNA: TGTGCCAGCAGCCCTATCCCCAATGGTCCTAGCAATCAGCCCCAGCATTTT.

This clone has a single count. The rearrangement uses TRBV5-1 and TRBJ1-2; 10 bases agree with TRBD1. Trimming at V came to 3 bases and at J to 3 bases, leaving 2 bases not matched to a gene. The CDR3 contains 14 residues. Germline V CDR1 and CDR2: SGHRS, YFSETQ. CDR3 sequence reads: CASSSGQGDYGYTF. The CDR3 region has the DNA TGCGCCAGCAGCTCCGGACAGGGGGACTATGGCTACACCTTC.

The chain is built from TRBV7-9 and TRBJ2-5; D remains ambiguous. This CDR3 has 14 residues. V was pared by 6 bases and J by 2 bases, with 13 bases between. Germline CDR1 is SEHNR and CDR2 is FQNEAQ (reference sequence). CDR3 sequence (DNA): TGTGCCAGCAGTCAATGGAGTAGACAAGAGACCCAGTACTTC. Its translation is CASSQWSRQETQYF.

The chain recombines TRBV11-2 with TRBJ2-4; 10 nucleotides match TRBD1. From germline, CDR1 is SGHAT and CDR2 FQNNGV. V lost 5 bases to trimming and J lost 4 bases; unmatched junction nucleotides: 8. The CDR3 length is 16 residues. The CDR3 DNA reads as TGTGCCAGCAGCCGAAACGCGGGACAGGGGAAAAACATTCAGTACTTC. Translation gives CASSRNAGQGKNIQYF.

V and J are TRBV7-2 and TRBJ1-3; perhaps TRBD1 as D (5 bases). CDR1 is SGHTA, CDR2 FQGNSA, per germline. The V end was cut by 1 base, the J end by 3 bases, with 13 bases between. The CDR3 runs to 16 residues. Written as DNA, the CDR3 is TGTGCCAGCAGCTTAGGAACAGGTTTAGGTGGAAACACCATATATTTT. Translating gives CASSLGTGLGGNTIYF.

The chain couples TRBV30 to TRBJ2-7, with TRBD2 matching over 10 bases. CDR1 and CDR2 from the germline V gene are GTSNPN and SVGIG (reference sequence). This CDR3 has 15 amino acids. The junction had 7 bases not matched to a gene; V was cut back by 3 bases and J by 2 bases. The CDR3 is CAWSSLAGTTYEQYF. The CDR3 DNA sequence: TGTGCCTGGAGCTCACTAGCGGGGACTACCTACGAGCAGTACTTC.

V gene TRBV6-6 combines with J gene TRBJ1-2; possibly TRBD1 for D (5 bases). Trimming shortened V by 5 bases and J by 4 bases, and 23 bases separated the two germline ends. This CDR3 has 17 residues. Per germline, CDR1 MNHNY and CDR2 SVGAGI (reference sequence). CDR3 sequence reads: CASSPTGPGEGGYGYTF. The CDR3 nucleotides are TGTGCCAGCAGTCCCACGGGCCCGGGGGAAGGAGGCTATGGCTACACCTTC.

The rearrangement links TRBV10-3 to TRBJ2-7; 7 bases map to TRBD2. The CDR3 has 15 amino acids. V gave up 3 bases and J gave up 4 bases; unmatched junction bases: 9. Germline CDR1 is ENHRY and CDR2 is SYGVKD. The CDR3 region has the DNA TGTGCCATCAGTGACGGGGAGGGAGGTCGTTACGAGCAGTACTTC. This gives the protein CAISDGEGGRYEQYF.